Included here is one T cell receptor beta chain sequence, with context. Its antigen is undetermined. The sample comes from a study of cytomegalovirus exposure and HLA in healthy donors. Some clones are missing from TCRdb's copy, which holds only in-frame ones; the method was immunoSEQ multiplex PCR. The sample holds 57,000 or so clones, 95% to 96% seen once. Broader study findings: Researchers counted around 180 TCR beta chains as cytomegalovirus-associated.

This CDR3 is built from 16 residues. Germline CDR1 reads MNHEY; CDR2 reads SMNVEV (reference sequence). V dropped 5 bases and J dropped 2; count of bases not matched to a gene: 10. The specimen was PBMCs. The rearrangement joins TRBV27 to TRBJ2-3; TRBD2 matches at 7 bases. The source is a man aged 18 to 30 in good health and CMV-seronegative. CDR3 DNA: TGTGCCAGCAGTATCAAAGCGGGATACACCACAGATACGCAGTATTTT. This codes for CASSIKAGYTTDTQYF.